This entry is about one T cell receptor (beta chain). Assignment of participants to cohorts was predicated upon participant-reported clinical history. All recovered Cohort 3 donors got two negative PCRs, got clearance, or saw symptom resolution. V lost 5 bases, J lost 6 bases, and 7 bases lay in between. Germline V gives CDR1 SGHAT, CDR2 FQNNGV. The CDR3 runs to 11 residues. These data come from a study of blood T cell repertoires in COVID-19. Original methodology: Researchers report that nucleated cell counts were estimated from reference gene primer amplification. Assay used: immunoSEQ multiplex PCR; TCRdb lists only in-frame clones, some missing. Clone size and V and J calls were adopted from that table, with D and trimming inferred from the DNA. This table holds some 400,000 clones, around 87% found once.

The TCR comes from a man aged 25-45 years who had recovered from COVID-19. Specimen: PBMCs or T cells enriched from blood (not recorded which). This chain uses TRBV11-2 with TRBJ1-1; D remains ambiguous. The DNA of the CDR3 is TGTGCCAGCAGCGGAGGGCCTGAAGCTTTCTTT. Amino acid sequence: CASSGGPEAFF.